The source of this T cell receptor (beta chain) is a study of CD8 T cells in Susac syndrome. Study-wide results and limits: An acknowledgment was made by the study that its TCR sequencing and HLA analysis involved relatively few individuals.

RNA amounts of roughly 0.45 to 1 ug underwent reverse transcription with random hexamers. The immunoSEQ assay covered 54 Vbeta and 13 Jbeta segments for CDR3. TCRdb called the immunoSEQ multiplex PCR reads again in MiXCR, with one record for every CDR3 protein. This sample carries about 120,000 distinct CDR3 sequences, 80% to 95% of them seen once, and the ten largest clones take roughly 0.14%. Controls matched for sex and age were healthy donors. Negative isolation yielded CD8+ and CD4+ T cells; FACS enriched TEMRA cells. Of note for this clonotype: Its antigen is unidentified.

Germline V CDR1 and CDR2: DFQATT, SNEGSKA (reference sequence). Trimming took 5 bases from V and 0 from J; bases not matched to a gene: 10. The CDR3 has 17 residues. Sequenced sample: CD4+ T cells from PBMCs. This receptor was identified in a human donor in good health. The chain is built from TRBV20-1 and TRBJ2-1, with TRBD2 matching 10 bases. The CDR3 is CSALPLAGANSYNEQFF. The CDR3 bases are TGCAGTGCTTTGCCCCTAGCGGGGGCAAACTCCTACAATGAGCAGTTCTTC.